The rows below give T cell receptor beta chains drawn from one sample of a study of memory CD4+ T cells and cytomegalovirus serostatus. The data were produced by immunoSEQ multiplex PCR, yet TCRdb's version contains in-frame clones alone and is incomplete. The sample includes 55,000 to 60,000 clones, about 81% of them seen just once. Sample: memory CD4+ T cells from blood. The receptors here all came from an adult in good health and CMV-seronegative. CDR3s include the opening cysteine and the closing phenylalanine or tryptophan. D genes are given only for firm matches. Expanded clones get a size class; other rows say once, few or many, or leave the size out.

J,D,V,size,CDR3,DNA
TRBJ1-2,NA,TRBV5-1,NA,CASRTLQGLGGYTF,TGCGCCAGCAGAACCTTACAGGGACTGGGTGGCTACACCTTC
TRBJ2-1,TRBD2,TRBV2,NA,CASRSSPGLIAGRGNEQFF,TGTGCCAGCAGATCAAGTCCTGGGTTGATAGCGGGGAGAGGCAATGAGCAGTTCTTC
TRBJ2-7,TRBD1,TRBV7-9,NA,CASSSVEGQGYYEQYF,TGTGCCAGCAGCTCCGTGGAGGGACAGGGCTACTACGAGCAGTACTTC
TRBJ2-1,NA,TRBV5-6,NA,CASSPATSYNEQFF,TGTGCCAGCAGCCCGGCTACCTCCTACAATGAGCAGTTCTTC
TRBJ2-1,TRBD1,TRBV11-3,NA,CASAAGQVLGNEQFF,TGTGCCAGCGCCGCCGGACAGGTCTTGGGCAATGAGCAGTTCTTC
TRBJ2-2,NA,TRBV7-3,NA,CASSLNLDTGELFF,TGTGCCAGCAGCTTAAACTTAGACACCGGGGAGCTGTTTTTT
TRBJ1-3,NA,TRBV18,NA,CASSPTPKSGNTIYF,TGTGCCAGCTCACCAACACCAAAGTCTGGAAACACCATATATTTT
TRBJ1-2,TRBD1,TRBV28,NA,CASSFTGGHLRGYTF,TGTGCCAGCAGTTTTACAGGGGGCCATCTCCGTGGCTACACCTTC
TRBJ1-1,NA,TRBV4-3,once,CASSQDERVNTEAFF,TGCGCCAGCAGCCAAGATGAAAGGGTAAACACTGAAGCTTTCTTT
TRBJ1-2,TRBD1,TRBV6-5,NA,CAARQGNYGYTF,TGTGCCGCCCGACAGGGGAACTATGGCTACACCTTC
TRBJ1-2,TRBD1,TRBV7-8,NA,CASSFADRVNYGYTF,TGTGCCAGCAGCTTTGCGGACAGGGTTAACTATGGCTACACCTTC
TRBJ1-2,NA,TRBV6-1,NA,CASSEGWGDGYTF,TGTGCCAGCAGTGAAGGGTGGGGGGACGGCTACACCTTC
TRBJ2-1,TRBD2,TRBV18,NA,CASSPGTSGFGAYNEQFF,TGTGCCAGCTCACCTGGGACTAGCGGCTTTGGGGCCTACAATGAGCAGTTCTTC
TRBJ1-2,TRBD1,TRBV5-1,NA,CASSLRTGGNLIGYTF,TGCGCCAGCAGCCTACGGACAGGGGGCAACCTAATTGGCTACACCTTC
TRBJ1-2,NA,TRBV4-1,NA,CASSQGERRASGYTF,TGCGCCAGCAGCCAAGGGGAGAGGAGGGCCTCTGGCTACACCTTC
TRBJ1-5,NA,TRBV7-2,NA,CASSLAGQYQPQHF,TGCGCCAGCAGCTTAGCAGGACAGTACCAGCCCCAGCATTTT
TRBJ2-1,NA,TRBV5-1,NA,CASSIHSDRGWVPFF,TGCGCCAGCAGCATCCACTCAGATAGGGGATGGGTGCCGTTCTTC
TRBJ1-6,NA,TRBV13,NA,CASRVQGYNSPLHF,TGTGCCAGCAGGGTCCAGGGTTATAATTCACCCCTCCACTTT
TRBJ1-3,NA,TRBV7-9,NA,CASSLGRLGNTIYF,TGTGCCAGCAGCTTAGGCCGGCTCGGAAACACCATATATTTT
TRBJ2-2,NA,TRBV29-1,NA,CSGRGGGTGELFF,TGCAGCGGACGTGGGGGCGGCACCGGGGAGCTGTTTTTT
TRBJ2-5,NA,TRBV7-8,once,CASSLLPPAVQETQYF,TGTGCCAGCAGCTTATTACCACCAGCGGTCCAAGAGACCCAGTACTTC
TRBJ1-1,NA,TRBV7-6,NA,CASSPSSRGTEAFF,TGTGCCAGCAGCCCCTCCAGTAGAGGCACTGAAGCTTTCTTT
TRBJ1-2,NA,TRBV5-1,NA,CASSLGGVLGTYGYTF,TGCGCCAGCAGCTTGGGGGGGGTCCTTGGGACCTATGGCTACACCTTC
TRBJ2-3,NA,TRBV5-6,once,CASSPPWVESTQYF,TGTGCCAGCAGCCCGCCCTGGGTCGAAAGTACGCAGTATTTT
TRBJ2-7,NA,TRBV7-2,NA,CASSLLLDEQYF,TGTGCCAGCAGCTTATTACTCGACGAGCAGTACTTC
TRBJ2-1,NA,TRBV6-4,once,CASRVEGGSSYNEQFF,TGTGCCAGCAGGGTTGAAGGGGGGAGCTCCTACAATGAGCAGTTCTTC
TRBJ1-5,NA,TRBV19,NA,CASTGSKGSNQPQHF,TGTGCCAGTACGGGCAGTAAAGGTAGCAATCAGCCCCAGCATTTT
TRBJ2-7,TRBD1,TRBV7-2,once,CASSQTGGSYEQYF,TGTGCCAGCAGCCAGACAGGGGGGTCCTACGAGCAGTACTTC
TRBJ2-1,NA,TRBV18,NA,CASSPFDEQFF,TGTGCCAGCTCACCATTCGATGAGCAGTTCTTC
TRBJ2-2,NA,TRBV4-2,few,CASSQDSAGGNTGELFF,TGTGCCAGCAGCCAAGATTCCGCGGGCGGGAACACCGGGGAGCTGTTTTTT
TRBJ2-2,NA,TRBV4-3,NA,CASSQGPGTGELFF,TGCGCCAGCAGCCAAGGACCCGGTACCGGGGAGCTGTTTTTT
TRBJ2-1,TRBD2,TRBV7-8,NA,CASSQGLAGGDNEQFF,TGTGCCAGCAGCCAAGGACTAGCGGGAGGGGACAATGAGCAGTTCTTC
TRBJ1-5,TRBD1,TRBV4-2,NA,CASSGGQGNQPQHF,TGTGCCAGCAGCGGGGGACAGGGAAATCAGCCCCAGCATTTT
TRBJ1-5,NA,TRBV5-1,NA,CASSLGAGFGQPQHF,TGCGCCAGCAGCTTGGGGGCAGGGTTCGGGCAGCCCCAGCATTTT
TRBJ2-7,TRBD2,TRBV9,NA,CASSGEAGGGNEQYF,TGTGCCAGCAGCGGGGAAGCGGGAGGGGGCAACGAGCAGTACTTC
TRBJ1-5,TRBD1,TRBV13,NA,CASSQRQGRGNQPQHF,TGTGCCAGCAGCCAAAGACAGGGACGGGGCAATCAGCCCCAGCATTTT
TRBJ1-1,NA,TRBV7-9,few,CASSSDGGWGTEAFF,TGTGCCAGCAGCTCCGATGGTGGGTGGGGCACTGAAGCTTTCTTT
TRBJ1-1,NA,TRBV11-1,NA,CASSLGGEAFF,TGTGCCAGCAGCTTAGGAGGAGAAGCTTTCTTT
TRBJ1-2,TRBD1,TRBV4-2,few,CASSQITGAPGYTF,TGTGCCAGCAGCCAGATTACAGGGGCGCCCGGCTACACCTTC
TRBJ1-2,NA,TRBV7-2,NA,CASSLARGQGGGYTF,TGTGCCAGCAGCTTAGCGCGAGGGCAGGGAGGTGGCTACACCTTC
TRBJ1-1,NA,TRBV11-2,NA,CASSQEQVRTEAFF,TGTGCCAGCAGCCAGGAACAGGTTCGGACTGAAGCTTTCTTT